One and the same sample provided the 19 T cell receptor beta chains below, sequenced in a study of molecular identifiers for immune sequencing clone quantification. TCRdb used MiXCR to reprocess the PCR reads, holding one entry per CDR3 protein. The top ten clones hold roughly 0.81% of a sample with approximately 550,000 distinct CDR3 sequences, 20% to 25% of them seen once. The material sequenced was naive CD8+ T cells from blood, with Jurkat cell RNA spiked in. Regarding subset: FACS-sorted CD8+CD4-CCR7+CD45RA+ naive T cells. These receptors originate from a human donor in good health. Some libraries in this study had Jurkat cell RNA spiked in.

This clonotype was seen at least ten times. The gene calls are TRBV4-3 and TRBJ1-1; 11 bases match TRBD1. The germline V gene encodes CDR1 LGHNA and CDR2 YSLEER. The CDR3 spans 14 residues. J was trimmed by 6 bases and V by 6 bases; bases with no gene match: 6. The CDR3: CASSPGTGGSEAFF. For the CDR3, the DNA is TGCGCCAGCAGTCCAGGGACAGGGGGTTCTGAAGCTTTCTTT.

As regards this clonotype: This may arise from a read error, as a much more abundant clone is one base away. V gene TRBV29-1 combines with J gene TRBJ1-3; no clear D. CDR1 and CDR2 (germline): SQVTM, ANQGSEA. V was clipped by 5 bases and J by 7 bases, with 15 bases between them. This CDR3 comprises 13 residues. The CDR3 reads CSVPLPHTNTIYF. In DNA, the CDR3 is TGCAGCGTTCCCCTGCCACACACTAACACCATATATTTT.

This clonotype showed up just a few times. The CDR3 spells CASRAPQDYEQYF. The CDR3 DNA sequence: TGTGCCAGCAGGGCACCACAGGACTACGAGCAGTACTTC. The V gene is TRBV6-1, the J gene TRBJ2-7; tentatively, D is TRBD1 (5 bases). Germline V gives CDR1 MNHNS, CDR2 SASEGT. The CDR3 totals 13 residues. The V and J ends lost 6 bases and 3 bases respectively, with 12 bases between them.

This clonotype was picked up a small number of times. This sequence joins TRBV7-9 and TRBJ1-1, with D tentatively TRBD1 (6 bases). The V gene lost 6 bases and the J gene lost 5 bases, with 19 bases spanning the gap. The CDR3 sequence is 15 residues long. CDR1 is SEHNR and CDR2 is FQNEAQ in the germline V gene (reference sequence). The CDR3 sequence: CASSLVGGGQTEAFF. The CDR3 nucleotides read TGTGCCAGCAGTCTAGTAGGAGGGGGGCAGACTGAAGCTTTCTTT.

V is TRBV28 and J is TRBJ2-1; D unresolved. From germline, CDR1 is MDHEN and CDR2 SYDVKM. The CDR3 sequence is 18 residues long. The V and J ends lost 3 bases and 0 bases respectively, with 18 bases between them. The CDR3 reads CASSFSPPARYSYNEQFF. The CDR3 bases are TGTGCCAGCAGTTTTTCCCCTCCCGCCCGATACTCCTACAATGAGCAGTTCTTC.

This clonotype was recorded a few times. V is TRBV6-2 or TRBV6-3 and J is TRBJ2-2, with 8 nucleotides matching TRBD1. V dropped 8 bases and J dropped 1; count of bases not matched to a gene: 0. CDR1 MNHEY and CDR2 SVGEGT come from the germline V gene. There are 13 residues in the CDR3. CDR3 protein: CASDRGNTGELFF. CDR3 coding DNA: TGTGCCAGCGACAGGGGGAACACCGGGGAGCTGTTTTTT.

There are many counts of this clonotype. CDR3 DNA: TGTGCCAGCAGCTTAACCCACCAAGAGACCCAGTACTTC. It translates to CASSLTHQETQYF. The V and J genes are TRBV7-9 and TRBJ2-5; D ambiguous. From germline, CDR1 is SEHNR and CDR2 FQNEAQ (reference sequence). V was shortened by 2 bases and J by 0 bases, with 4 bases between the two germline ends. CDR3 length: 13 residues.

The chain links TRBV7-9 to TRBJ2-2, with a possible D match to TRBD2 (5 bases). Germline lookup yields CDR1 SEHNR and CDR2 FQNEAQ (reference sequence). The CDR3 spans 15 residues. V shed 5 bases and J shed 1 base, with 11 bases lying between them. The CDR3 sequence is CASSPGKVNTGELFF. CDR3 DNA sequence: TGTGCCAGCAGCCCGGGGAAGGTGAACACCGGGGAGCTGTTTTTT.

On this clonotype itself: Sequence at one end of the junction differs from germline and may be a read error. The gene calls are TRBV20-1 and TRBJ1-2; TRBD1 is a possible D gene (5 bases). Germline CDR1 and CDR2: DFQATT and SNEGSKA (reference sequence). The CDR3 has 14 residues. CDR3 loop: CSAPDNLRNYGNTF. CDR3 bases: TGCAGTGCTCCGGACAACCTCCGAAACTATGGCAACACCTTC.

The gene calls are TRBV27 and TRBJ2-7; TRBD1 agrees at 7 bases. Per germline, CDR1 MNHEY and CDR2 SMNVEV (reference sequence). CDR3 size: 14 residues. J was trimmed by 2 bases and V by 6 bases; bases with no gene match: 7. The CDR3 loop is CASRYAGTAYEQYF. The CDR3 DNA is TGTGCCAGCAGATACGCCGGGACAGCCTACGAGCAGTACTTC.

This clonotype appeared many times. This rearrangement joins TRBV3-1 to TRBJ2-7, with TRBD1 identical over 7 bases. J gave up 2 bases and V 4 bases, and 5 bases lay outside the gene matches. The V gene's germline CDR1 is LGHDT and CDR2 YNNKEL (reference sequence). The CDR3 has 14 residues. The CDR3 spells CASSPGQFTYEQYF. The CDR3 nucleotides are TGTGCCAGCAGCCCGGGACAGTTCACCTACGAGCAGTACTTC.

This clonotype was observed a few times. This chain links TRBV11-3 with TRBJ2-2; D gene ambiguous. The CDR3 loop spans 14 amino acids. Deletions cut 7 bases from V and 1 base from J, with 10 bases between. Germline CDR1 SGHNT, CDR2 YENEEA. CDR3 in amino acids: CASTSQENTGELFF. DNA of the CDR3: TGTGCCAGCACCTCCCAAGAGAACACCGGGGAGCTGTTTTTT.

This clonotype was detected many times. V and J are TRBV19 and TRBJ2-3; D not resolved. The germline V gene encodes CDR1 LNHDA and CDR2 SQIVND (reference sequence). Deletions cut 9 bases from V and 1 base from J, with 8 bases between. CDR3 length: 12 amino acids. In nucleotides, the CDR3 is TGTGCCAGAGCCGAGGGCACAGATACGCAGTATTTT. Amino acids: CARAEGTDTQYF.

This clonotype was counted a few times. The chain uses TRBV30 and TRBJ2-7, with TRBD1 as a possible D gene (6 bases). V was cut by 3 bases and J by 2 bases, with 11 bases left in between. This CDR3 comprises 13 residues. CDR1 and CDR2 (germline): GTSNPN, SVGIG (reference sequence). CDR3 amino acids: CAWSAGTTYEQYF. The CDR3 DNA follows: TGTGCCTGGAGCGCAGGGACAACCTACGAGCAGTACTTC.

The chain links TRBV4-1 to TRBJ1-1; TRBD1 might be the D (6 bases). Trimming took off 1 base at V and 3 bases at J, with 15 bases between the two ends. CDR1 and CDR2 (germline): MGHRA, YSYEKL. CDR3 length equals 16 residues. DNA of the CDR3: TGCGCCAGCAGCCAAGGGGGGGCGCGGATGGACACTGAAGCTTTCTTT. Its translation is CASSQGGARMDTEAFF.

The V and J genes are TRBV4-1 and TRBJ1-4, with D uncertain. Trimming pared 4 bases from V and 2 bases from J, leaving 11 bases between. The CDR3 is 15 amino acids. Germline CDR1 reads MGHRA; CDR2 reads YSYEKL. DNA for the CDR3: TGCGCCAGCAGCCGAGATCCGGGCACTAATGAAAAACTGTTTTTT. This translates into CASSRDPGTNEKLFF.

This clonotype was detected ten times or more. The chain employs TRBV7-9 and TRBJ2-1, with D possibly being TRBD2 (6 bases). Trimming pared 6 bases from V and 4 bases from J, leaving 22 bases between. Germline V gives CDR1 SEHNR, CDR2 FQNEAQ (reference sequence). This CDR3 region has 17 residues. The CDR3 here is CASRPTPKDYQYNEQFF. The CDR3 DNA reads as TGTGCCAGCAGACCTACACCCAAGGACTACCAATACAATGAGCAGTTCTTC. The variable domain in full, completed from reference TRBV7-9 and TRBJ2-1, reads DTGVSQNPRHKITKRGQNVTFRCDPISEHNRLYWYRQTLGQGPEFLTYFQNEAQLEKSRLLSDRFSAERPKGSFSTLEIQRTEQGDSAMYLCASRPTPKDYQYNEQFFGPGTRLTVL.

This clonotype was seen repeatedly, ten times or more. The V and J genes are TRBV4-1 and TRBJ2-3; D uncertain. V shed 5 bases and J shed 4 bases, with 13 bases lying between them. This CDR3 is 14 amino acids long. Germline loops: CDR1 MGHRA, CDR2 YSYEKL. CDR3 sequence reads: CASSYPGLSDTQYF. The CDR3 bases are TGCGCCAGCAGCTATCCGGGTTTGTCAGATACGCAGTATTTT.

Concerning this clonotype: A read error may explain this, as a much larger clone is one base away. DNA of the CDR3: TGTGCCAGCACATCCGGGACAGGGGGTCAAGAGACCCAGCACTTC. Translated: CASTSGTGGQETQHF. This chain uses TRBV5-3 with TRBJ2-5; 11 positions match TRBD1. TRBV5-3 is assigned to the ORF class and has an uncertain function. This CDR3 spans 15 amino acids.